These T cell receptor beta chains were read from a single sample in a study of blood T cell repertoires in COVID-19. TCRdb's table, derived via immunoSEQ multiplex PCR, lists solely in-frame clones and lacks some. Counted here are about 46,000 clones, over 80% occurring once; the ten biggest clones make up 9.5% to 15%. The sequenced material came from peripheral blood. Receptor source: a human donor with active COVID-19. The donor label of this sample is uncertain. The CDR3 runs from the conserved cysteine through the conserved F or W. A D gene is named only where the DNA matches it firmly. Clone size is shown for a subset of rows, as once, few, many or a class of expanded clone.

>.|few|TRBJ1-5|TRBV19
CASSLAGFFNQPQHF
TGTGCCAGTAGCCTAGCGGGGTTCTTCAATCAGCCCCAGCATTTT
>.|.|TRBJ1-4|TRBV2
CASSRGLRVGLEKLFF
TGTGCCAGCAGTCGGGGGTTAAGGGTTGGACTTGAAAAACTGTTTTTT
>TRBD2|.|TRBJ2-1|TRBV28
CASSWGLAGNREQFF
TGTGCCAGCAGTTGGGGACTAGCGGGAAATCGCGAGCAGTTCTTC
>TRBD1|.|TRBJ1-3|TRBV11-2
CASSPRGQGNGNTIYF
TGTGCCAGCAGCCCCAGAGGACAGGGCAATGGAAACACCATATATTTT
>TRBD2|.|TRBJ2-7|TRBV5-1
CASRTTSAGFYEQYF
TGCGCCAGCAGAACAACTAGCGCAGGTTTCTACGAGCAGTACTTC
>.|.|TRBJ1-1|TRBV5-1
CASSLGRGLMNTEAFF
TGCGCCAGCAGCTTGGGGAGGGGCTTAATGAACACTGAAGCTTTCTTT
>.|.|TRBJ1-6|TRBV6-5
CASSPSNSPLHF
TGTGCCAGCAGCCCGTCTAATTCACCCCTCCACTTT
>TRBD2|.|TRBJ2-5|TRBV5-1
CASSFSSGGETQYF
TGCGCCAGCAGCTTCTCTAGCGGGGGAGAGACCCAGTACTTC
>.|.|TRBJ1-6|TRBV12-3/TRBV12-4
CASSSPGGSPLHF
TGTGCCAGCAGTTCCCCGGGGGGCTCACCCCTCCACTTT
>TRBD2|.|TRBJ2-3|TRBV2
CASNGERGPEDTQYF
TGTGCCAGCAACGGGGAGCGGGGTCCGGAAGATACGCAGTATTTT
>TRBD2|.|TRBJ2-1|TRBV7-8
CASSLVWLAGGDNEQFF
TGTGCCAGCAGCTTAGTTTGGCTAGCGGGAGGGGACAATGAGCAGTTCTTC
>TRBD2|.|TRBJ2-5|TRBV20-1
CSASSAVGGGQETQYF
TGCAGTGCTAGTTCCGCCGTGGGGGGGGGACAAGAGACCCAGTACTTC
>.|.|TRBJ1-5|TRBV2
CASSDDQPQHF
TGTGCCAGCAGTGACGATCAGCCCCAGCATTTT
>TRBD2|.|TRBJ2-3|TRBV9
CASSLGLAGGPDTQYF
TGTGCCAGCAGCTTAGGACTAGCGGGGGGGCCAGATACGCAGTATTTT
>TRBD2|.|TRBJ2-5|TRBV9
CASSVGSLAGYQETQYF
TGTGCCAGCAGCGTAGGATCCCTAGCGGGGTACCAAGAGACCCAGTACTTC
>TRBD2|.|TRBJ2-1|TRBV5-8
CASSQEVGGGASEQFF
TGTGCCAGCAGCCAAGAAGTCGGCGGGGGGGCCTCTGAGCAGTTCTTC
>.|once|TRBJ1-1|TRBV28
CASSLATSEAFF
TGTGCCAGCAGTTTAGCCACTTCTGAAGCTTTCTTT
>.|.|TRBJ2-7|TRBV7-7
CASSLADTAPYEQYF
TGTGCTAGCAGCTTAGCGGACACGGCGCCCTACGAGCAGTACTTC
>TRBD1|.|TRBJ1-4|TRBV5-1
CASSRWGQSGGEKLFF
TGCGCCAGCAGCAGATGGGGACAGTCTGGGGGGGAAAAACTGTTTTTT
>.|few|TRBJ2-2|TRBV4-2
CASSQGLAGAGELFF
TGTGCCAGCAGCCAAGGACTAGCAGGGGCCGGGGAGCTGTTTTTT
>.|once|TRBJ1-2|TRBV7-8
CASSLAGSLAYGYTF
TGTGCCAGCAGCTTAGCGGGCAGTCTGGCCTATGGCTACACCTTC
>TRBD1|.|TRBJ1-5|TRBV3-1/TRBV3-2
CASSPGQGVGTGQPQHF
TGTGCCAGCAGCCCGGGACAGGGGGTAGGGACCGGTCAGCCCCAGCATTTT
>.|.|TRBJ2-5|TRBV6-2/TRBV6-3
CASSYRPGETQYF
TGTGCCAGCAGCTATCGGCCCGGGGAGACCCAGTACTTC
>.|.|TRBJ2-1|TRBV5-1
CASSFLAASAYNEQFF
TGCGCCAGCAGCTTCTTAGCGGCATCCGCCTACAATGAGCAGTTCTTC
>TRBD2|.|TRBJ2-3|TRBV12-5
CASGRNLGLAGGPRTDTQYF
TGTGCTAGTGGCCGTAATTTAGGACTAGCGGGAGGGCCCCGCACAGATACGCAGTATTTT
>.|.|TRBJ1-1|TRBV2
CASSTGTAGAFF
TGTGCCAGCAGTACAGGGACCGCTGGGGCTTTCTTT
>.|.|TRBJ2-7|TRBV7-9
CASSLPTASYEQYF
TGTGCCAGCAGCTTACCGACAGCCTCCTACGAGCAGTACTTC
>TRBD1|.|TRBJ2-5|TRBV9
CASSVGGTGQETQYF
TGTGCCAGCAGCGTAGGGGGGACAGGACAAGAGACCCAGTACTTC
>.|.|TRBJ1-5|TRBV6-2/TRBV6-3
CASSPGHPIGGQPQHF
TGTGCCAGCAGTCCCGGACACCCGATAGGTGGTCAGCCCCAGCATTTT
>.|once|TRBJ2-5|TRBV10-3
CAISPMTGSQTQYF
TGTGCCATCAGTCCAATGACCGGGAGCCAGACCCAGTACTTC
>.|.|TRBJ1-2|TRBV3-1/TRBV3-2
CASSQRGYGYTF
TGTGCCAGCAGCCAACGGGGGTATGGCTACACCTTC
>TRBD1|.|TRBJ2-1|TRBV3-1/TRBV3-2
CASSRTGTLLRYERYNEQFF
TGTGCCAGCAGCCGGACAGGGACGCTTCTTCGGTATGAGAGATACAATGAGCAGTTCTTC
>.|.|TRBJ1-2|TRBV12-3/TRBV12-4
CASSLTGRVGYTF
TGTGCCAGCAGTTTAACAGGGAGAGTGGGCTACACCTTC
>.|.|TRBJ2-1|TRBV2
CASSEASRLAGNEQFF
TGTGCCAGCAGTGAAGCGTCTAGGCTGGCCGGGAATGAGCAGTTCTTC
>.|.|TRBJ2-7|TRBV18
CASSELQEYEQYF
TGTGCCAGCTCAGAACTACAGGAATACGAGCAGTACTTC
>TRBD2|medium-sized|TRBJ2-1|TRBV19
CASSFSSGRMNEQFF
TGTGCCAGTAGTTTCTCTAGCGGGAGGATGAATGAGCAGTTCTTC
>TRBD2|.|TRBJ2-5|TRBV19
CATSLRGDETQYF
TGTGCCACCTCTCTGCGGGGGGACGAGACCCAGTACTTC
>TRBD1|.|TRBJ2-3|TRBV18
CASSPIQGIGTDTQYF
TGTGCCAGCTCACCGATACAGGGGATAGGGACAGATACGCAGTATTTT
>.|.|TRBJ2-1|TRBV11-3
CASSFGGSPHNEQFF
TGTGCCAGCAGCTTTGGTGGTAGCCCTCACAATGAGCAGTTCTTC
>.|.|TRBJ2-3|TRBV7-3
CASSGGRTDTQYF
TGTGCCAGCTCTGGCGGGCGCACAGATACGCAGTATTTT
>.|.|TRBJ1-1|TRBV7-9
CASSKEGLGGEAFF
TGTGCCAGCAGCAAGGAGGGACTCGGGGGTGAAGCTTTCTTT
>.|.|TRBJ2-7|TRBV24-1
CATSDRDTLSYEQYF
TGTGCCACCAGTGACAGGGACACTCTCTCCTACGAGCAGTACTTC
>.|.|TRBJ1-5|TRBV19
CASTPPAGAPHSNQPQHF
TGTGCCAGTACCCCCCCGGCAGGGGCACCTCATAGCAATCAGCCCCAGCATTTT
>TRBD1|.|TRBJ2-7|TRBV5-1
CASSGQGYEQYF
TGCGCCAGCAGCGGACAGGGCTACGAGCAGTACTTC
>.|.|TRBJ2-5|TRBV5-1
CASSLLGPEETQYF
TGCGCCAGCAGCTTGCTGGGGCCGGAAGAGACCCAGTACTTC
>.|.|TRBJ1-1|TRBV5-1
CASSPRGMNTEAFF
TGCGCCAGCAGCCCCCGCGGGATGAACACTGAAGCTTTCTTT
>TRBD1|.|TRBJ2-5|TRBV18
CASSPSGGTETQYF
TGTGCCAGCTCACCATCAGGGGGTACGGAGACCCAGTACTTC
>.|.|TRBJ1-2|TRBV27
CASNHPPDKHYGYTF
TGTGCCAGTAATCACCCCCCAGACAAGCACTATGGCTACACCTTC
>TRBD2|.|TRBJ2-1|TRBV18
CASSPPQLLRAGSEQFF
TGTGCCAGCTCACCACCCCAACTGCTCCGAGCGGGGTCTGAGCAGTTCTTC
>.|.|TRBJ2-6|TRBV7-3
CASSLDWNSGANVLTF
TGTGCCAGCAGCTTAGACTGGAACTCTGGGGCCAACGTCCTGACTTTC
>TRBD1|.|TRBJ1-1|TRBV18
CASSLGQGYTEAFF
TGTGCCAGCTCACTTGGACAGGGTTATACTGAAGCTTTCTTT
>.|.|TRBJ1-2|TRBV19
CASSRANYGYTF
TGTGCCAGTAGTAGAGCTAACTATGGCTACACCTTC
>TRBD1|.|TRBJ2-5|TRBV6-5
CASSLTGSATQYF
TGTGCCAGCAGTCTGACAGGGTCGGCGACCCAGTACTTC
>TRBD1|.|TRBJ1-1|TRBV7-9
CASSLGQGAGEAFF
TGTGCCAGCAGCTTAGGACAGGGGGCAGGTGAAGCTTTCTTT
>.|once|TRBJ2-7|TRBV5-1
CASSFMSAMSEQYF
TGCGCCAGCAGCTTTATGTCCGCCATGAGCGAGCAGTACTTC
>TRBD2|.|TRBJ2-7|TRBV20-1
CSASGGSNLYEQYF
TGCAGTGCTAGTGGCGGGAGCAACCTCTACGAGCAGTACTTC
>.|.|TRBJ2-1|TRBV2
CASSRSTDYNEQFF
TGTGCCAGCAGCCGGAGCACCGACTACAATGAGCAGTTCTTC
>.|.|TRBJ1-2|TRBV20-1
CSASQGRGYGYTF
TGCAGTGCTAGTCAGGGCAGGGGCTATGGCTACACCTTC